The 8 T cell receptor beta chains below were found in one sample sequenced in a study of blood T cell repertoires in COVID-19. Using immunoSEQ multiplex PCR, the repertoire was profiled, and TCRdb retains in-frame clones only, with some absent. Counted here are fewer than 250,000 clones, over 75% occurring once; the ten biggest clones make up around 4.8%. Sequencing was carried out using peripheral blood. These receptors were taken from a woman aged 40-49 years with acute or convalescent COVID-19.

The rearrangement joins TRBV24-1 to TRBJ2-5; D remains ambiguous. V dropped 3 bases and J dropped 4 bases, with 17 bases sitting between them. Germline V gives CDR1 KGHDR, CDR2 SFDVKD. The CDR3 loop spans 16 amino acids. The CDR3 reads CATSDRSRWNGETQYF. DNA for the CDR3: TGTGCCACCAGTGATCGGTCCAGGTGGAATGGAGAGACCCAGTACTTC.

The rearrangement uses TRBV5-4 and TRBJ1-1; 9 bases fit TRBD1. The CDR3 consists of 16 residues. With V trimmed by 9 bases and J by 1 base, 13 bases remained unmatched. CDR1 and CDR2 (germline): SGHNT, YYREEE (reference sequence). The CDR3 region has the DNA TGTGCCACACACAGGGGGCAAGTAGTAGGGAACACTGAAGCTTTCTTT. Protein: CATHRGQVVGNTEAFF.

The chain employs TRBV30 and TRBJ2-5; possibly TRBD2 for D (6 bases). With 0 bases removed from V and 5 bases from J, the gap between germline ends came to 10 bases. CDR3 length: 13 amino acids. CDR1 and CDR2 (germline): GTSNPN, SVGIG (reference sequence). The CDR3 loop is CAWSVYGGETQYF. Here the CDR3 DNA reads TGTGCCTGGAGTGTATATGGGGGGGAGACCCAGTACTTC.

CDR3 DNA: TGTGCCAGCAGTTCCCGACTAGCGGGTTTTCAAGAGACCCAGTACTTC. As protein: CASSSRLAGFQETQYF. The rearrangement uses TRBV27 and TRBJ2-5; the match to TRBD2 covers 10 bases. Germline V CDR1 and CDR2: MNHEY, SMNVEV (reference sequence). The CDR3 is 16 amino acids. V trimming: 4 bases; J trimming: 2 bases; junction bases outside the gene matches: 7.

The rearrangement uses TRBV10-2 and TRBJ2-7, with 8 bases identical to TRBD2. Germline V gives CDR1 WSHSY, CDR2 SAAADI. The CDR3 covers 14 residues. Trimming cost V 6 bases and J 3 bases; bases outside gene matches: 7. CDR3 bases: TGCGCCAGCAGCCTCGCGGGGGGCTACTACGAGCAGTACGTC. It is translated as CASSLAGGYYEQYV.

The chain recombines TRBV6-4 with TRBJ2-2; 7 bases are a match to TRBD1. The germline gives CDR1 MRHNA, CDR2 SNTAGT. The V segment lost 5 bases and the J segment 3 bases; nucleotides outside the gene matches: 3. The CDR3 sequence is 14 residues long. Written as DNA, the CDR3 is TGTGCCAGCAGTCCCACAGGGGACACCGGGGAGCTGTTTTTT. Encoded protein: CASSPTGDTGELFF.

The chain has TRBV7-9 and TRBJ1-3; 7 bases are a match to TRBD1. This CDR3 has 16 residues. After removal of 1 base from V and 4 bases from J, the junction contained 7 bases not matched to a gene. Germline CDR1 SEHNR, CDR2 FQNEAQ (reference sequence). The CDR3 reads CASSLGVTGNGNTIYF. The CDR3 DNA follows: TGTGCCAGCAGCTTAGGGGTGACAGGGAACGGAAACACCATATATTTT.

The chain carries TRBV14 and TRBJ1-1, with TRBD1 matching 7 bases. V shed 5 bases and J 2 bases; nucleotides not matched to a gene: 8. This CDR3 has 15 amino acids. Per the germline V gene, CDR1 is SGHDN and CDR2 is FVKESK. The CDR3 region is CASSFDRAYNTEAFF. In DNA, the CDR3 is TGTGCCAGCAGCTTTGACAGGGCCTATAACACTGAAGCTTTCTTT. The entire variable domain, with the rest obtained from reference TRBV14 and TRBJ1-1, is as follows: EAGVTQFPSHSVIEKGQTVTLRCDPISGHDNLYWYRRVMGKEIKFLLHFVKESKQDESGMPNNRFLAERTGGTYSTLKVQPAELEDSGVYFCASSFDRAYNTEAFFGQGTRLTVV.